This T cell receptor (beta chain) was sequenced during a study of blood T cell repertoires in COVID-19. Profiling relied on immunoSEQ multiplex PCR, and the TCRdb table lists in-frame clones only, not all of them. The sample contains roughly 50,000 clones, 82% of which appear only once. This clone has a single count. The source of this sequence is a man aged 40-49 years with acute or convalescent COVID-19. The specimen was peripheral blood.

CDR3 nucleotides: TGTGCCAGCAGCGGACGGAGGTCCACAGATACGCAGTATTTT. Encoded protein: CASSGRRSTDTQYF. This chain uses TRBV9 with TRBJ2-3, with D perhaps matching TRBD2 (5 bases). The germline V gene encodes CDR1 SGDLS and CDR2 YYNGEE. CDR3 size: 14 residues. Trimming pared 3 bases from V and 2 bases from J, leaving 10 bases between.